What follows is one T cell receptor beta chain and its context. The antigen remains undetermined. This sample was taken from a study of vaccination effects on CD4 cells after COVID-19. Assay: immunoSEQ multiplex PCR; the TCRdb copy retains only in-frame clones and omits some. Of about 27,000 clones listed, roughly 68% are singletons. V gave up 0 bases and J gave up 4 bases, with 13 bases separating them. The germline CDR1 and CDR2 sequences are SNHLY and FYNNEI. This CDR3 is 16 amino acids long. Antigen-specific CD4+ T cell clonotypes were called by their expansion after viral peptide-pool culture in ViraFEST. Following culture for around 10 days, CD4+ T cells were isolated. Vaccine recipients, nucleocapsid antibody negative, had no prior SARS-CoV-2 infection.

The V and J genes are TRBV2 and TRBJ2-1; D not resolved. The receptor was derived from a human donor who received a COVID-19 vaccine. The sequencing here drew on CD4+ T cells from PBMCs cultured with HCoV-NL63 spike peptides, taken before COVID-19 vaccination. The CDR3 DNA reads TGTGCCAGCAGTGAAGCGCCCCCAGCGCGTTACAATGAGCAGTTCTTC. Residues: CASSEAPPARYNEQFF.